One and the same sample provided the 14 T cell receptor beta chains below, sequenced in a study of blood T cell repertoires in COVID-19. Produced via immunoSEQ multiplex PCR; TCRdb's table is partial and in-frame only. This repertoire shows some 260,000 clones, about 79% found once; its top ten account for roughly 9.8%. The sequenced sample consisted of peripheral blood. Receptors were obtained from a man older than 75 with acute or convalescent COVID-19.

This clone was detected once. The chain recombines TRBV19 with TRBJ2-2; D not certain. The V and J ends lost 5 bases and 1 base respectively, with 8 bases between them. Germline CDR1 reads LNHDA; CDR2 reads SQIVND (reference sequence). The CDR3 runs to 14 residues. This chain's CDR3 is CASSSTGNTGELFF. The CDR3 DNA follows: TGTGCCAGTAGTTCTACCGGGAACACCGGGGAGCTGTTTTTT.

The chain is built from TRBV5-4 and TRBJ2-3, with 8 bases matching TRBD2. CDR3 length equals 18 residues. CDR1 and CDR2 (germline): SGHNT, YYREEE (reference sequence). Losses at the gene ends were 4 bases for V and 2 bases for J; bases not matched to a gene: 15. DNA of the CDR3: TGTGCCAGCAGCCTACCGGGCATTTTCGGGGGGGACACAGATACGCAGTATTTT. This codes for CASSLPGIFGGDTDTQYF.

The chain couples TRBV6-5 to TRBJ2-7; 8 bases are shared with TRBD2. The V segment lost 0 bases and the J segment 1 base; nucleotides outside the gene matches: 2. The CDR3 loop spans 15 amino acids. Germline V lookup: CDR1 MNHEY, CDR2 SVGAGI. The CDR3 region has the DNA TGTGCCAGCAGTTACTCGCGCGGGGGGTCCTACGAGCAGTACTTC. This gives the protein CASSYSRGGSYEQYF.

The CDR3: CASSLGSSSYNSPLHF. CDR3 sequence (DNA): TGTGCCAGCAGCTTGGGATCGAGCTCCTATAATTCACCCCTCCACTTT. The V and J genes are TRBV5-4 and TRBJ1-6; D call uncertain. Trimming shortened V by 0 bases and J by 0 bases, and 7 bases separated the two germline ends. The CDR3 totals 16 residues. Germline V gene sequence: CDR1 SGHNT, CDR2 YYREEE (reference sequence).

The V gene is TRBV30, the J gene TRBJ1-1; D not certain. V was cut by 1 base and J by 4 bases, with 13 bases left in between. This CDR3 region has 14 residues. Germline V lookup: CDR1 GTSNPN, CDR2 SVGIG (reference sequence). The CDR3 DNA is TGTGCCTGGAGTGCGGGATTATCGGGCACTGAAGCTTTCTTT. Amino acid sequence: CAWSAGLSGTEAFF.

The chain is built from TRBV25-1 and TRBJ2-1; 11 positions agree with TRBD2. The CDR3 length is 14 residues. Germline V gene lookup returns CDR1 MGHDK and CDR2 SYGVNS. V gave up 5 bases and J gave up 7 bases; unmatched junction bases: 4. CDR3 in DNA: TGTGCCAGCAGTCTAGCGGGAGGCCAAAATGAGCAGTTCTTC. Translation: CASSLAGGQNEQFF. The variable domain in full, with the rest retrieved from reference TRBV25-1 and TRBJ2-1, is EADIYQTPRYLVIGTGKKITLECSQTMGHDKMYWYQQDPGMELHLIHYSYGVNSTEKGDLSSESTVSRIRTEHFPLTLESARPSHTSQYLCASSLAGGQNEQFFGPGTRLTVL.

The chain couples TRBV2 to TRBJ2-1; the match to TRBD2 covers 9 bases. CDR1 and CDR2 from the germline V gene are SNHLY and FYNNEI. J was trimmed by 0 bases and V by 7 bases; bases with no gene match: 19. This CDR3 region has 20 residues. CDR3 amino acids: CASTPLWAGGTLNSYNEQFF. For the CDR3, the DNA is TGTGCCAGCACCCCCCTTTGGGCGGGAGGGACTCTCAACTCCTACAATGAGCAGTTCTTC. The full variable domain, completed using reference TRBV2 and TRBJ2-1, is EPEVTQTPSHQVTQMGQEVILRCVPISNHLYFYWYRQILGQKVEFLVSFYNNEISEKSEIFDDQFSVERPDGSNFTLKIRSTKLEDSAMYFCASTPLWAGGTLNSYNEQFFGPGTRLTVL.

The V call is TRBV2, the J call TRBJ2-7, with 8 bases matching TRBD2. V gave up 6 bases and J gave up 4 bases; unmatched junction bases: 26. CDR3 size: 20 residues. CDR1 and CDR2 (germline): SNHLY, FYNNEI. This CDR3 reads CASSAPGGAVRSGSLYEQYF. CDR3 coding DNA: TGTGCCAGCAGCGCCCCCGGAGGGGCAGTGCGGAGCGGGAGTTTGTACGAGCAGTACTTC.

V usage is TRBV29-1 and J usage is TRBJ2-3; no reliable D call. The CDR3 runs 12 residues. CDR1 is SQVTM, CDR2 ANQGSEA, per germline. V gave up 7 bases and J gave up 2 bases, with 10 bases separating them. DNA for the CDR3: TGCAGCGCCGCGGAGAACACAGATACGCAGTATTTT. This encodes CSAAENTDTQYF.

This clone was recorded only once. The chain is built from TRBV5-6 and TRBJ2-5; 11 positions agree with TRBD1. CDR1 and CDR2 from the germline V gene are SGHDT and YYEEEE. The CDR3 runs 15 residues. J was trimmed by 5 bases and V by 3 bases; bases with no gene match: 6. Here the CDR3 DNA reads TGTGCCAGCAGCTCGAGGGACAGGGGGTATGAGACCCAGTACTTC. This gives the protein CASSSRDRGYETQYF. Full variable domain (outside the CDR3, taken from reference TRBV5-6 and TRBJ2-5): DAGVTQSPTHLIKTRGQQVTLRCSPKSGHDTVSWYQQALGQGPQFIFQYYEEEERQRGNFPDRFSGHQFPNYSSELNVNALLLGDSALYLCASSSRDRGYETQYFGPGTRLLVL.

The V and J genes are TRBV2 and TRBJ2-7; a possible D gene is TRBD2 (5 bases). The germline V gene encodes CDR1 SNHLY and CDR2 FYNNEI. Trimming took 5 bases from V and 3 from J, leaving 14 bases between them. There are 14 residues in the CDR3. The DNA for the CDR3 is TGTGCCAGCAGTAGGCGGACTGGGTTCTACGAGCAGTACTTC. It codes for CASSRRTGFYEQYF.

This chain joins TRBV7-3 and TRBJ2-2, with 13 positions matching TRBD2. V dropped 4 bases and J dropped 4; count of bases not matched to a gene: 6. CDR3 length equals 17 residues. Germline lookup yields CDR1 SGHTA and CDR2 FQGTGA. The CDR3 is CASSSSRTSGSTGELFF. For the CDR3, the DNA is TGTGCCAGCAGCTCTTCGAGGACTAGCGGGAGCACCGGGGAGCTGTTTTTT.

The V call is TRBV18, the J call TRBJ1-5; D is unclear. CDR3 length: 15 residues. V gave up 2 bases and J gave up 3 bases, with 11 bases separating them. Germline V lookup: CDR1 KGHSH, CDR2 LQKENI. CDR3 bases: TGTGCCAGCTCACCAAGCGGAACAGTCAATCAGCCCCAGCATTTT. It translates to CASSPSGTVNQPQHF.

The chain employs TRBV18 and TRBJ2-7, with 8 nucleotides matching TRBD2. This CDR3 has 14 residues. The V and J ends lost 4 bases and 6 bases, in that order; junction bases with no gene match: 8. CDR1 and CDR2 (germline): KGHSH, LQKENI. The CDR3 coding sequence is TGTGCCAGCTCACGGTCGACTAGCGCCTCCGAGCAGTACTTC. It encodes CASSRSTSASEQYF. Based on the CDR3 plus reference TRBV18 and TRBJ2-7, the full variable domain is NAGVMQNPRHLVRRRGQEARLRCSPMKGHSHVYWYRQLPEEGLKFMVYLQKENIIDESGMPKERFSAEFPKEGPSILRIQQVVRGDSAAYFCASSRSTSASEQYFGPGTRLTVT.